The T cell receptor beta chain under discussion was sequenced for a study of vaccination effects on CD4 cells after COVID-19 (dated by TCRdb to 2022 to 2024). The study in broad terms: In the ViraFEST assay, PBMC were stimulated with viral peptide pools, and antigen-specific CD4+ T cell clonotypes were then identified by expansion using TCR sequencing. SARS-CoV-2 spike-specific CD4+ TCR repertoires from before and after mRNA vaccination were compared in COVID-19 convalescent patients and in infection-naive vaccine recipients. The full study included some 10 COVID-19 convalescent patients and a handful of SARS-CoV-2-naive healthy vaccine recipients. Two doses of either the BNT162b2 or the mRNA-1273 mRNA SARS-CoV-2 vaccine were administered to participants. Each well held around 1.9 million PBMC cultured in IMDM containing approximately 5.3% human AB serum, roughly 10 IU/ml IL-2 and gentamicin, along with roughly 10 ug/ml peptides. The Oncomine TCR Beta short-read assay on an Illumina iSeq 100 was used to sequence cultures from other donors in the study. The paper as a whole reports these results and caveats: In healthy vaccine recipients, vaccine-induced clones were almost all SARS-CoV-2 mono-reactive, with only 1 of 255 cross-reactive with common cold coronaviruses. Clones induced by infection and clones induced by vaccination both contracted markedly at late timepoints after vaccination, which fits with T cell responses waning over time. Only a small number of convalescent patients were included, and no early post-infection timepoints were available, which limited the study.

Receptor amplification or capture employed the immunoSEQ multiplex PCR assay. TCR beta CDR3 sequencing was performed on DNA from the cultured, isolated CD4+ T cells. The original pipeline was this. Non-productive TCR sequences were removed and reads were trimmed to the CDR3 region, keeping CDR3s of at least 7 amino acids. The MANAFEST web app was used to identify antigen-specific clonotypes by comparing expansion in peptide wells with expansion in reference cultures. For clones to be considered positive, expansion at FDR<0.05 versus reference and all other wells, an odds ratio above 5, and a frequency above 0.1% in two replicate wells were required. A clonotype was defined as cross-reactive if the clonotype was significantly expanded both in SARS-CoV-2 spike wells and in at least one common cold coronavirus spike condition. CDR3 similarity was assessed by Levenshtein distance using the stringdist R package, and unrooted trees were constructed with ape in R 3.6.1. Sourced from immuneACCESS, this table was stored by TCRdb with only in-frame sequences that have V and J called. A share of the clones is absent; for the studies checked, an unresolved V gene accounts for under half, and the remainder has no known explanation. V and J calls and clone size are as listed in that table; D and trimming were resolved from the DNA. The sample table shows about 72,000 clones, and 60% to 80% are seen once. Around 2.1% of the sample is taken by the ten largest.

As concerns this clone: The antigen it recognizes is unknown. Qualities for individual bases were not recorded, and no much larger clone is one base off.

V is cut by 7 bases and J by 1 base, and the space between the germline ends is 10 bases. The germline V gene encodes CDR1 SNHLY and CDR2 FYNNEI. The CDR3 spans 13 residues, from the cysteine through the phenylalanine. Of the read, only the CDR3 DNA is kept; its 39 bases are in frame from base 1. After around eleven days of culture, CD4+ T cells were isolated with the EasySep CD4+ T cell isolation kit. Healthy vaccine recipients had no prior SARS-CoV-2 infection, confirmed by negative nucleocapsid antibodies before and after vaccination. On days 3 and 7, half of the culture medium was replaced with fresh IL-2-containing medium. Unless otherwise noted, each peptide stimulation condition was cultured in triplicate wells. Using Ficoll-Paque Plus gradient centrifugation, PBMC were separated from whole blood and then either used fresh or cryopreserved at -140C. Genomic DNA was extracted from cultured CD4+ T cells with the QIAamp micro DNA kit.

This receptor chain uses TRBV2 and TRBJ1-1; the D gene is unclear. The sequenced sample was CD4+ T cells from PBMCs cultured without peptide, obtained before COVID-19 vaccination. This receptor was taken from a human donor who received a COVID-19 vaccine. The DNA sequence reads TGTGCCAGCACCATATCCAGGAACACTGAAGCTTTCTTT. This translates into CASTISRNTEAFF.